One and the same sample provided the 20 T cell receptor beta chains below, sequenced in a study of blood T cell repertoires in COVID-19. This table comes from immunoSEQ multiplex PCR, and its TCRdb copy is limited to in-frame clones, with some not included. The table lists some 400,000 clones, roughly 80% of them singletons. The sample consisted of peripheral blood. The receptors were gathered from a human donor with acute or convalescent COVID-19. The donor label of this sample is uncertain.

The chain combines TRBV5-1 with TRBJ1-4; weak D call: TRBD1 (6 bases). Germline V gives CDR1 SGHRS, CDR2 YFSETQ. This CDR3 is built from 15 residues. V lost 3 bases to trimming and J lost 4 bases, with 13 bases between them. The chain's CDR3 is CASSSGALGNEKLFF. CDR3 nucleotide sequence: TGCGCCAGCAGCTCAGGGGCCCTGGGTAATGAAAAACTGTTTTTT.

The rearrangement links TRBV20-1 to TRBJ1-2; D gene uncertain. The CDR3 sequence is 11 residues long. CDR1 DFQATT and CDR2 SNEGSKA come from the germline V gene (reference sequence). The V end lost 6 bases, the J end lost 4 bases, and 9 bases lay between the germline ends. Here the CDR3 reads CSAASTYGYTF. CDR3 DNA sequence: TGCAGTGCCGCCTCTACCTATGGCTACACCTTC.

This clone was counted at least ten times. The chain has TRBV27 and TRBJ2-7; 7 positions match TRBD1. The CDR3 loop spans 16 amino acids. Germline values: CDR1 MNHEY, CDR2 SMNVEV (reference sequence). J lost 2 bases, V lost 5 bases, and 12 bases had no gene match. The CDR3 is CASSISPTGNAYEQYF. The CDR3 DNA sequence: TGTGCCAGCAGTATAAGCCCGACAGGGAACGCCTACGAGCAGTACTTC.

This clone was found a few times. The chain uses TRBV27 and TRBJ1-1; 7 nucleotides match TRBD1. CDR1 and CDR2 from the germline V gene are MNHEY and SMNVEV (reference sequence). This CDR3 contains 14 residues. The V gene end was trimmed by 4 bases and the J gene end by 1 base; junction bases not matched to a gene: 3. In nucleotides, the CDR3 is TGTGCCAGCAGTTCCCGGGACAGGAACACTGAAGCTTTCTTT. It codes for CASSSRDRNTEAFF.

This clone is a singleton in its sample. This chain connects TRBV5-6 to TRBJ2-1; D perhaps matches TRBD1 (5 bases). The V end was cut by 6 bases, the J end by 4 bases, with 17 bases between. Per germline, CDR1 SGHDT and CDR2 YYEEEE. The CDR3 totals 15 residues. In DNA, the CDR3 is TGTGCCAGCAAACTGGTGGGTCAGGGTTACAATGAGCAGTTCTTC. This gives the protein CASKLVGQGYNEQFF.

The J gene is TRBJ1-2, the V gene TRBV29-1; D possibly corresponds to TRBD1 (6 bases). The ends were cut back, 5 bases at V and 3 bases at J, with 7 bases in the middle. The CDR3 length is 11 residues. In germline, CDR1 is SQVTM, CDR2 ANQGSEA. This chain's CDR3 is CSVYRDYGYTF. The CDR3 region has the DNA TGCAGCGTTTACAGGGACTATGGCTACACCTTC.

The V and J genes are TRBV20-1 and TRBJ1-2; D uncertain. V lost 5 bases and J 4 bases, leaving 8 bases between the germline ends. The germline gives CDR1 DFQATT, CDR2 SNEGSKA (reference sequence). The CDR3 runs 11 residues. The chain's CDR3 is CSAAGFYGYTF. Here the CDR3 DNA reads TGCAGTGCTGCGGGGTTCTATGGCTACACCTTC.

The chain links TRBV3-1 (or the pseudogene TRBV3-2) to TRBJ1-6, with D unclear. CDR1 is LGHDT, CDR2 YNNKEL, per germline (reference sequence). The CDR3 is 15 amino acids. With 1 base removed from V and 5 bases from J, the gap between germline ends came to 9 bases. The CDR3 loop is CASSQGTANNSPLHF. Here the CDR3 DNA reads TGTGCCAGCAGCCAAGGGACTGCTAATAATTCACCCCTCCACTTT.

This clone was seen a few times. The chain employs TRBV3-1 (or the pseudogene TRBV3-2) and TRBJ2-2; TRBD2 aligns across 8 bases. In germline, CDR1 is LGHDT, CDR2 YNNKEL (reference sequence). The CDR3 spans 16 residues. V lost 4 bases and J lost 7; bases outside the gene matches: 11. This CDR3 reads CASSPPSLAGFGELFF. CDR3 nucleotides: TGTGCCAGCAGCCCCCCTAGCCTAGCGGGCTTCGGGGAGCTGTTTTTT.

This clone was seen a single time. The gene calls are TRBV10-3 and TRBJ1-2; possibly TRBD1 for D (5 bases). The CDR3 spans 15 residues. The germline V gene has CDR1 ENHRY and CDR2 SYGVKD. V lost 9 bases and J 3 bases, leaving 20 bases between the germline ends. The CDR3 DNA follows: TGTGCCATAGCCAAGGGACTGTCAGGCGACTATGGCTACACCTTC. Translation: CAIAKGLSGDYGYTF.

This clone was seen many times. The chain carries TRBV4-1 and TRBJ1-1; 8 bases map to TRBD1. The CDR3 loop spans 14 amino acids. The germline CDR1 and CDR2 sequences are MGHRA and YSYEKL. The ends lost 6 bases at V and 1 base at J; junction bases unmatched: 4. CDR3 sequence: CASRPDRGNTEAFF. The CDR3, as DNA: TGCGCCAGCAGGCCAGACAGGGGGAACACTGAAGCTTTCTTT.

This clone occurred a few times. The CDR3 region is CASSEAGTSYQPQHF. In nucleotides, the CDR3 is TGTGCCAGCAGTGAAGCCGGGACATCTTATCAGCCCCAGCATTTT. J is TRBJ1-5 and V is TRBV6-1; tentatively, D is TRBD1 (6 bases). V was pared by 0 bases and J by 5 bases, with 11 bases between. The germline CDR1 and CDR2 sequences are MNHNS and SASEGT. The CDR3 spans 15 residues.

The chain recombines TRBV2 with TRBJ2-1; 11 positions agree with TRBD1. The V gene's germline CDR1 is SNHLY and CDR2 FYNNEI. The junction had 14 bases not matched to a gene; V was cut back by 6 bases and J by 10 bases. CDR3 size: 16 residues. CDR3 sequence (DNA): TGTGCCAGCAGACAAAACCCCGGGACAGGGGGAGCCGAGCAGTTCTTC. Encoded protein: CASRQNPGTGGAEQFF.

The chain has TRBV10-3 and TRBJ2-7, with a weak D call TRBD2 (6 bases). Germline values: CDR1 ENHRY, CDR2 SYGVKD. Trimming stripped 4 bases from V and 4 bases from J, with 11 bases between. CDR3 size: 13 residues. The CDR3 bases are TGTGCCATCAGTGTCCAGGGAGGATACGAGCAGTACTTC. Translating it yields CAISVQGGYEQYF.

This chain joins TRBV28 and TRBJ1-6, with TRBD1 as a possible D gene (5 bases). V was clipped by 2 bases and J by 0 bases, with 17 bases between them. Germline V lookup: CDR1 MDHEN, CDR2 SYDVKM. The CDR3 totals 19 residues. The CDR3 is CASSLVDRGVRSYNSPLHF. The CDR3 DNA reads TGTGCCAGCAGTTTAGTCGATAGGGGCGTTCGCTCCTATAATTCACCCCTCCACTTT.

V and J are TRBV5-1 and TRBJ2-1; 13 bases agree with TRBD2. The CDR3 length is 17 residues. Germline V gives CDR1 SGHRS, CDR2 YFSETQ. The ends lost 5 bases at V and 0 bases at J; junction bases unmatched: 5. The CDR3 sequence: CASRRTSGSLSYNEQFF. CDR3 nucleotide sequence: TGCGCCAGCAGACGGACTAGCGGGAGCCTCTCCTACAATGAGCAGTTCTTC.

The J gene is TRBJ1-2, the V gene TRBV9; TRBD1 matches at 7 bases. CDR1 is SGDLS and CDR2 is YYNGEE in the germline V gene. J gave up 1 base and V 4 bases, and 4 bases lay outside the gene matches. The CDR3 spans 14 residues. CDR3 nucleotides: TGTGCCAGCAGCCGACAGGGCGTTAACTATGGCTACACCTTC. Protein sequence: CASSRQGVNYGYTF.

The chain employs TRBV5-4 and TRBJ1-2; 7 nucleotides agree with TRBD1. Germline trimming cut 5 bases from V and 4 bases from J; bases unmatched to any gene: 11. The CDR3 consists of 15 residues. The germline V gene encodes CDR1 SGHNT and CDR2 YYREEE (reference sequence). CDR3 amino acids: CASSLPRTGGYGYTF. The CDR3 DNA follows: TGTGCCAGCAGTCTTCCGCGGACAGGAGGCTATGGCTACACCTTC.

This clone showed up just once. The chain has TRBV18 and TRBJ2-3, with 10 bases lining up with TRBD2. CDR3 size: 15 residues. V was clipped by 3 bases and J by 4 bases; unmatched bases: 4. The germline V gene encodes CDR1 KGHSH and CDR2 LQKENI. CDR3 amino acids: CASSPRLAGADTQYF. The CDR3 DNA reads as TGTGCCAGCTCACCGCGGCTAGCGGGGGCAGATACGCAGTATTTT.

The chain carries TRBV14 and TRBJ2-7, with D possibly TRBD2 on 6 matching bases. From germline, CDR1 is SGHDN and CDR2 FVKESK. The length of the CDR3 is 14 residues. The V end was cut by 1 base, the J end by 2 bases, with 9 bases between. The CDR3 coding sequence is TGTGCCAGCAGCCAAGGGCGGGGACCCTACGAGCAGTACTTC. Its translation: CASSQGRGPYEQYF.